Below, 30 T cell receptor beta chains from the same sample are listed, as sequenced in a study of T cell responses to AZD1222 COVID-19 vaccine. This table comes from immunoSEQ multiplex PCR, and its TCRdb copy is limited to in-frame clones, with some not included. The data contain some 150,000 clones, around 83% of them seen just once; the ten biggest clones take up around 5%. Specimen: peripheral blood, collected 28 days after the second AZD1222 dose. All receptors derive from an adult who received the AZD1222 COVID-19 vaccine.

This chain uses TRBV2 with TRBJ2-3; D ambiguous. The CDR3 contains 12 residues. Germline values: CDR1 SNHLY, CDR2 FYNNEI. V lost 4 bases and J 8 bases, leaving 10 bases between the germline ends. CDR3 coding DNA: TGTGCCAGCAGTGGTGCCTCCGGTACGCAGTATTTT. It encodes CASSGASGTQYF.

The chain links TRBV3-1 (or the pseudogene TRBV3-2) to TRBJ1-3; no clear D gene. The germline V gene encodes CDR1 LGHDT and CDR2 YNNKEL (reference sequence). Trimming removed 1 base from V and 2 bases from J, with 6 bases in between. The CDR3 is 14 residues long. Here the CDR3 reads CASSQGGAGNTIYF. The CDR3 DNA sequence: TGTGCCAGCAGCCAAGGCGGGGCTGGAAACACCATATATTTT.

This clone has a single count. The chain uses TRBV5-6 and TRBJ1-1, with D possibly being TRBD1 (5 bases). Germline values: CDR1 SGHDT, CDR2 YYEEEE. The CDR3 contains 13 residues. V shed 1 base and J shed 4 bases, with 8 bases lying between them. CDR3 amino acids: CASSLRGGTEAFF. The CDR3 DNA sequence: TGTGCCAGCAGCTTGCGTGGGGGCACTGAAGCTTTCTTT.

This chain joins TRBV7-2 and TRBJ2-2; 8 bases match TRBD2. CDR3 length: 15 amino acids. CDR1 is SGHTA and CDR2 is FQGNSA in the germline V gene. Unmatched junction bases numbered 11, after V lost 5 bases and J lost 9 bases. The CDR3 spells CASSGGTSGLRELFF. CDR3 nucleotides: TGTGCCAGCAGCGGGGGCACTAGCGGCCTCCGGGAGCTGTTTTTT.

The CDR3: CATSPTGVNYGYTF. CDR3 DNA: TGTGCCACTAGCCCTACAGGAGTCAACTATGGCTACACCTTC. V and J are TRBV19 and TRBJ1-2, with TRBD1 as a possible D gene (5 bases). The CDR3 covers 14 residues. V lost 10 bases and J 2 bases, leaving 17 bases between the germline ends. Germline CDR1 LNHDA, CDR2 SQIVND (reference sequence).

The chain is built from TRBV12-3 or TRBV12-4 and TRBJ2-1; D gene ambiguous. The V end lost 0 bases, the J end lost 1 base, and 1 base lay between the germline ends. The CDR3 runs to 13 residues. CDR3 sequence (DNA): TGTGCCAGCAGTTTAGCGTCCTACAATGAGCAGTTCTTC. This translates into CASSLASYNEQFF.

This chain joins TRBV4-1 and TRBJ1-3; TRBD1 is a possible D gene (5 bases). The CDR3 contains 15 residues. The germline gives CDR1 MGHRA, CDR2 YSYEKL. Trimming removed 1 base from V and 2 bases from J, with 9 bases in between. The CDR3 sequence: CASSQGTGAGNTIYF. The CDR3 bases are TGCGCCAGCAGCCAAGGTACGGGGGCTGGAAACACCATATATTTT.

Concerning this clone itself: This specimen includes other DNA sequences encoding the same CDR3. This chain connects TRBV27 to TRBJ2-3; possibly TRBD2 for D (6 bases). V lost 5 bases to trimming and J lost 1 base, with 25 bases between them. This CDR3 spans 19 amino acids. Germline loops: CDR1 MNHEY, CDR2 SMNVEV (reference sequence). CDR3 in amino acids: CASSTNTDLTSTGTDTQYF. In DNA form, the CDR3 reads TGTGCCAGCAGTACGAACACTGACCTGACTAGTACTGGCACAGATACGCAGTATTTT.

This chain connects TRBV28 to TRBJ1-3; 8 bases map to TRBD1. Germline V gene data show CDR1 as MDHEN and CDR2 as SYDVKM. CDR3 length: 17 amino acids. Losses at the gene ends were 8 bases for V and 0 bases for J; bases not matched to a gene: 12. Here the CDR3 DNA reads TGTGCCAGCCAACCGGAGGCAGGGGGCCACTCTGGAAACACCATATATTTT. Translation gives CASQPEAGGHSGNTIYF.

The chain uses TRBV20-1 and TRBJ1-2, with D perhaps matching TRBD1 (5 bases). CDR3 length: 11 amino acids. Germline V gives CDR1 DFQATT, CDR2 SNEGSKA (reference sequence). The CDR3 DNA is TGCAGCCCTGGGAGGGGCGAGGGCTACACCTTC. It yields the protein CSPGRGEGYTF.

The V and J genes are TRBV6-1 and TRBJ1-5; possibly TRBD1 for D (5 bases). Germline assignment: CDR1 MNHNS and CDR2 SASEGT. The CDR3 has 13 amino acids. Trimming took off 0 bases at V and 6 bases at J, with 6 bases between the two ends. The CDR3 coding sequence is TGTGCCAGCAGTGAAGCTGGGGGTCAGCCCCAGCATTTT. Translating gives CASSEAGGQPQHF.

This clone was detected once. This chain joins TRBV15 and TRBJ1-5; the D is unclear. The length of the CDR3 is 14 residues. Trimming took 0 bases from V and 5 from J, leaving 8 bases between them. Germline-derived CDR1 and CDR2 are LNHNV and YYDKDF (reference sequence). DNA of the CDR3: TGTGCCACCAGCAGAGACGGGAGGGATCAGCCCCAGCATTTT. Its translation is CATSRDGRDQPQHF.

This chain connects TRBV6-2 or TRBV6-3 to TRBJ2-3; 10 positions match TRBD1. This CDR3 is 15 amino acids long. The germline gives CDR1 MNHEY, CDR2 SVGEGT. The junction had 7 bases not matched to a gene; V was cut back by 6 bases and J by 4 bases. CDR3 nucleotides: TGTGCCAGCAGCCCGGGACAGGGGAGGCCAGATACGCAGTATTTT. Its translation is CASSPGQGRPDTQYF.

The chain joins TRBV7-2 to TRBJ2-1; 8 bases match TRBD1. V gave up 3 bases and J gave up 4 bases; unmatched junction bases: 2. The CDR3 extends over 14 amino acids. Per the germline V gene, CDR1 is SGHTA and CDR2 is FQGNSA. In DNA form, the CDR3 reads TGTGCCAGCAGCTTCTACAGGGGGTACAATGAGCAGTTCTTC. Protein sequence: CASSFYRGYNEQFF.

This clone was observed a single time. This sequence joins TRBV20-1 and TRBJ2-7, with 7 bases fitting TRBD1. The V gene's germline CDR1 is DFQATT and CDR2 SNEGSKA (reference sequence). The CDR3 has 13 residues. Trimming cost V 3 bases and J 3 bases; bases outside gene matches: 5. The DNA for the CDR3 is TGCAGTGCTAGTGAGAGACAGGGCTACGAGCAGTACTTC. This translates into CSASERQGYEQYF.

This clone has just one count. CDR3 DNA sequence: TGTGCCAGCAGCAACTACACCGGGGAGCTGTTTTTT. Translation: CASSNYTGELFF. The V call is TRBV21-1, the J call TRBJ2-2; no check of the table's D call, TRBD2, against the DNA was made. TRBV21-1 is a recognized pseudogene. The CDR3 consists of 12 residues.

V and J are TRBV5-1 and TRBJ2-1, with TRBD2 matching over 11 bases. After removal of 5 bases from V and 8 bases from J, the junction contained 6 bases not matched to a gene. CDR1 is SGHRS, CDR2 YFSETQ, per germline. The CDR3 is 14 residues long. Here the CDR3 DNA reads TGCGCCAGCAGATTAGCGGGAGGGCTGGATGAGCAGTTCTTC. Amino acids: CASRLAGGLDEQFF. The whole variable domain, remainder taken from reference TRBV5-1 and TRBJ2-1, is KAGVTQTPRYLIKTRGQQVTLSCSPISGHRSVSWYQQTPGQGLQFLFEYFSETQRNKGNFPGRFSGRQFSNSRSEMNVSTLELGDSALYLCASRLAGGLDEQFFGPGTRLTVL.

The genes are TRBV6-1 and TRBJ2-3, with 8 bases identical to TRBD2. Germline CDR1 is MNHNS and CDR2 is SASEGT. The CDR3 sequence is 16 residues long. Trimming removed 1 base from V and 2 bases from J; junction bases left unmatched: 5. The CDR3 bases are TGTGCCAGCAGTGAAGTTGGGACTAGGTTCACAGATACGCAGTATTTT. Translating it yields CASSEVGTRFTDTQYF.

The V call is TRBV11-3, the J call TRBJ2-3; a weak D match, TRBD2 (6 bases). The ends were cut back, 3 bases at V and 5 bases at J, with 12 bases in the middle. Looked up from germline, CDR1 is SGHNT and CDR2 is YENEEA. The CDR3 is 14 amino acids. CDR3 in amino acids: CASSFGGAGDTQYF. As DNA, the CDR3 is TGTGCCAGCAGCTTTGGAGGGGCCGGAGATACGCAGTATTTT.

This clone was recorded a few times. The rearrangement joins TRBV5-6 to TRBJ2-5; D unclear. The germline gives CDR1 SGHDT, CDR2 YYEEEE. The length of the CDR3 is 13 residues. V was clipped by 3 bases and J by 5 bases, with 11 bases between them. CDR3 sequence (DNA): TGTGCCAGCAGCTCAAACAACTGGGAGACCCAGTACTTC. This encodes CASSSNNWETQYF.

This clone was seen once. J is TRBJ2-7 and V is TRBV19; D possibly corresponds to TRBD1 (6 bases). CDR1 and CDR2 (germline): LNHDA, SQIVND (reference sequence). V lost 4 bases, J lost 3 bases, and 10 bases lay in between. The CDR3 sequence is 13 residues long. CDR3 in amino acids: CASSTGHNYEQYF. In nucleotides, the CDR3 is TGTGCCAGTAGTACGGGACACAACTACGAGCAGTACTTC.

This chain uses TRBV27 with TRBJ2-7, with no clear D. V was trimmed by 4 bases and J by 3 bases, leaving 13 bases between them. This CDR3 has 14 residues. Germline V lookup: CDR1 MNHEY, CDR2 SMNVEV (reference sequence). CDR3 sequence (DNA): TGTGCCAGCAGTTCGGTCCCGTCTCTCTACGAGCAGTACTTC. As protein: CASSSVPSLYEQYF.

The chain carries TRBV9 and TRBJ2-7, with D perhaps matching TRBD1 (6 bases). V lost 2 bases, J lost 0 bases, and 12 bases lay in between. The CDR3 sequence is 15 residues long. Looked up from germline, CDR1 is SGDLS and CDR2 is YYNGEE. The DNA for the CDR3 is TGTGCCAGCAGCGTTGGGGACAAAATCTCCTACGAGCAGTACTTC. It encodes CASSVGDKISYEQYF.

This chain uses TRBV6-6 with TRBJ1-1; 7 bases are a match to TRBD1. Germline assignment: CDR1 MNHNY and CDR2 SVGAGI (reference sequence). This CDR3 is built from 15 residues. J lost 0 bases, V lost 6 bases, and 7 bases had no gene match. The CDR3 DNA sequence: TGTGCCAGCAGCGGGGACAGCTACATGAACACTGAAGCTTTCTTT. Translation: CASSGDSYMNTEAFF.

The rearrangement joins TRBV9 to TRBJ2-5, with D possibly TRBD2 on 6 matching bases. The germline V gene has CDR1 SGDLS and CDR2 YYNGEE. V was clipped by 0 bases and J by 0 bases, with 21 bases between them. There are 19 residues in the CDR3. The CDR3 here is CASSVAQTRGSLHQETQYF. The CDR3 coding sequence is TGTGCCAGCAGCGTAGCACAGACTAGAGGATCCCTCCACCAAGAGACCCAGTACTTC.

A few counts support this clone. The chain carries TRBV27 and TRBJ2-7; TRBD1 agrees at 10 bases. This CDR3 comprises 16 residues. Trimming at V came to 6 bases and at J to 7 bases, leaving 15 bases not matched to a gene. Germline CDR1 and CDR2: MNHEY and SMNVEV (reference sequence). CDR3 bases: TGTGCCAGCAGACGTCTCGGACAGGGGGGTGTTAGGGAGCAGTACTTC. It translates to CASRRLGQGGVREQYF.

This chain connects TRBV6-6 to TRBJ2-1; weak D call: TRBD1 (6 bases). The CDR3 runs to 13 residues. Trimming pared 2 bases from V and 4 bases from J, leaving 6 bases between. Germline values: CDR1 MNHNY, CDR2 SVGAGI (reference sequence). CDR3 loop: CASSYGQYNEQFF. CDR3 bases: TGTGCCAGCAGTTACGGACAGTACAATGAGCAGTTCTTC.

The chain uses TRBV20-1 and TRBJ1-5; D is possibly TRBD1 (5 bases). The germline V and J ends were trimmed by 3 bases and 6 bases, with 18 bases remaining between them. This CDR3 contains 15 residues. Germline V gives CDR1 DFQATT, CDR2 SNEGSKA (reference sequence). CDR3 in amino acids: CSASASSKGVQPQHF. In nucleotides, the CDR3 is TGCAGTGCTAGTGCTTCCAGTAAAGGGGTTCAGCCCCAGCATTTT.

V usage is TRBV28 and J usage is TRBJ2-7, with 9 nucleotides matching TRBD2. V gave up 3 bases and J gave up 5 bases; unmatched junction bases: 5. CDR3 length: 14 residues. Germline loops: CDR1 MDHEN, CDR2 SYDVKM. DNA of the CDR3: TGTGCCAGCAGTTTCTCGGCTAGCGGGAACGAGCAGTACTTC. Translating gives CASSFSASGNEQYF.

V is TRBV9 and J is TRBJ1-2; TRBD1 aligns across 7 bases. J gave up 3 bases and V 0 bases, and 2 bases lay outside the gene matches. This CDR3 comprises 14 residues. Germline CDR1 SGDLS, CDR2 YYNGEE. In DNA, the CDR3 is TGTGCCAGCAGCGTAGTGGGGACAGACTATGGCTACACCTTC. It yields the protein CASSVVGTDYGYTF. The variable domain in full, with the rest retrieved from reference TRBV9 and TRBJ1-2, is DSGVTQTPKHLITATGQRVTLRCSPRSGDLSVYWYQQSLDQGLQFLIQYYNGEERAKGNILERFSAQQFPDLHSELNLSSLELGDSALYFCASSVVGTDYGYTFGSGTRLTVV.